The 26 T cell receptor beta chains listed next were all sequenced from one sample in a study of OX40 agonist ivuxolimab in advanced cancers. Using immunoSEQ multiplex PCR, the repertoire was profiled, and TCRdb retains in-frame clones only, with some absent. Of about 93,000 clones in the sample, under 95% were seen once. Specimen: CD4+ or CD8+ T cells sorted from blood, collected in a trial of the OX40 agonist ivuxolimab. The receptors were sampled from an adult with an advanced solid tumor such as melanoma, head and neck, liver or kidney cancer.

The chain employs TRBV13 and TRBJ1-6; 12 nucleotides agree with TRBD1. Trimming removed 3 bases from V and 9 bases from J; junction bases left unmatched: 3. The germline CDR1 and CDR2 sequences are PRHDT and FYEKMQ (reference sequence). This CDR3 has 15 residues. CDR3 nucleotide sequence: TGTGCCAGCAGCTTCCGGGACAGGGGGCTTTCACCCCTCCACTTT. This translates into CASSFRDRGLSPLHF.

CDR3 residues: CASSLFFGQGLFF. The DNA for the CDR3 is TGTGCCAGCAGTTTATTCTTCGGACAGGGCCTGTTCTTC. This sequence joins TRBV27 and TRBJ2-1; 8 nucleotides line up with TRBD1. V shed 1 base, J shed 15 bases, and the junction held 8 bases outside the gene matches. This CDR3 comprises 13 residues. Germline CDR1 is MNHEY and CDR2 is SMNVEV (reference sequence).

CDR3 amino acids: CASSYRQHNEQFF. The CDR3, as DNA: TGTGCCAGCAGTTACAGACAGCACAATGAGCAGTTCTTC. This sequence joins TRBV6-5 and TRBJ2-1, with a tentative D call TRBD1 (5 bases). Germline V gene data show CDR1 as MNHEY and CDR2 as SVGAGI. CDR3 length equals 13 residues. Trimming pared 2 bases from V and 5 bases from J, leaving 7 bases between.

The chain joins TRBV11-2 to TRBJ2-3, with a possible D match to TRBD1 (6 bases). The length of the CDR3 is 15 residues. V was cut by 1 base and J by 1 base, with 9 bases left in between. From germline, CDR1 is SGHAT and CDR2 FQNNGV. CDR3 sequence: CASSLVGAGTDTQYF. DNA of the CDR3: TGTGCCAGCAGCTTAGTGGGGGCGGGCACAGATACGCAGTATTTT. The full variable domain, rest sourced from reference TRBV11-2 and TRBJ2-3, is EAGVAQSPRYKIIEKRQSVAFWCNPISGHATLYWYQQILGQGPKLLIQFQNNGVVDDSQLPKDRFSAERLKGVDSTLKIQPAKLEDSAVYLCASSLVGAGTDTQYFGPGTRLTVL.

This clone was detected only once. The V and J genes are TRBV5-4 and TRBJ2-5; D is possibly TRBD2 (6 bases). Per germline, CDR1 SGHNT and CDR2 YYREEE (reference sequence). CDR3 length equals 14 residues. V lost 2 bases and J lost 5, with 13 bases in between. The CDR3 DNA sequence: TGTGCCAGCAGCTTCTTCGGGAGCATCGAGACCCAGTACTTC. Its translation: CASSFFGSIETQYF.

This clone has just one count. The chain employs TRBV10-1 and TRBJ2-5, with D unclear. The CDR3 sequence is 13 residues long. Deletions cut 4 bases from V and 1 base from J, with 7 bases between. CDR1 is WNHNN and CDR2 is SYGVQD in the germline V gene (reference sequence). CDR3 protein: CASSVGSQETQYF. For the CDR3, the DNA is TGCGCCAGCAGTGTCGGCAGCCAAGAGACCCAGTACTTC.

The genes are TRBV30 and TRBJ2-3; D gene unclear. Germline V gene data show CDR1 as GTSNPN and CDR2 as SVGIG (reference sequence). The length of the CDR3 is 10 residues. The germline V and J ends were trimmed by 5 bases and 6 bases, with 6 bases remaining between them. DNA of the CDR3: TGTGCCTGGGGCCCGGATACGCAGTATTTT. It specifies CAWGPDTQYF.

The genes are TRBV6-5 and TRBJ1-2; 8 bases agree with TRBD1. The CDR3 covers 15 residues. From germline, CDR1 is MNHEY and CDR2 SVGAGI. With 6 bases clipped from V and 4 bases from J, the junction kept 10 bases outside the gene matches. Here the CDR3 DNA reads TGTGCCAGCAGCTTCGGACAGGGAGACATCTATGGCTACACCTTC. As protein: CASSFGQGDIYGYTF.

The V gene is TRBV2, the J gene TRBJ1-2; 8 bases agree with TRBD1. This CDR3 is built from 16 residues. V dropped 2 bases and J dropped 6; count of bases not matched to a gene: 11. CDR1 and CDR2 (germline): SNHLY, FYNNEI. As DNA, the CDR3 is TGTGCCAGCAGTGAAAGGAGAGGACAGGGAGGGAATGGCTACACCTTC. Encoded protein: CASSERRGQGGNGYTF.

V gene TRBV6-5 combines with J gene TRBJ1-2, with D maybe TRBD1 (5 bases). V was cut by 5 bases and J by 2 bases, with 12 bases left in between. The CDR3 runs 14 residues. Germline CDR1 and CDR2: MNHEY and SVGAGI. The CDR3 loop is CASSPLGANYGYTF. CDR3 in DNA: TGTGCCAGCAGTCCCCTAGGGGCCAACTATGGCTACACCTTC.

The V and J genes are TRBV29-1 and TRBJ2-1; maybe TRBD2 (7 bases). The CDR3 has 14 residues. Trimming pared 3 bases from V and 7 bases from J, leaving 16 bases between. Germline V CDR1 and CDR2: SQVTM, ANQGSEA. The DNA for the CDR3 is TGCAGCGTTGATTATGGTGGGGGGGCGAATGAGCAGTTCTTC. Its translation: CSVDYGGGANEQFF.

The CDR3 DNA reads TGTGCCAGTAGTGATGTAGTATTCTACAATGAGCAGTTCTTC. This encodes CASSDVVFYNEQFF. The V and J genes are TRBV19 and TRBJ2-1; D uncertain. The CDR3 length is 14 residues. CDR1 and CDR2 (germline): LNHDA, SQIVND (reference sequence). The V gene lost 5 bases and the J gene lost 3 bases, with 11 bases spanning the gap.

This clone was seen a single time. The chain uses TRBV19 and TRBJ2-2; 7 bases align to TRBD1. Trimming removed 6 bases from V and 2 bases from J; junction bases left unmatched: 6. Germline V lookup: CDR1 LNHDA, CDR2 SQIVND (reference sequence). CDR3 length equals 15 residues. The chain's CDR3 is CASSPTGLNTGELFF. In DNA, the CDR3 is TGTGCCAGTAGCCCGACAGGGCTCAACACCGGGGAGCTGTTTTTT.

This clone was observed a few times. CDR3 coding DNA: TGTGCCAGCAAAGCCGGGGCAGGGGTTTACGAGCAGTACTTC. Translating it yields CASKAGAGVYEQYF. The chain combines TRBV19 with TRBJ2-7, with a weak D call TRBD1 (6 bases). The CDR3 spans 14 residues. Trimming left V 9 bases short and J 4 bases short, with 19 bases between. Germline V CDR1 and CDR2: LNHDA, SQIVND (reference sequence). The entire variable domain, with the rest obtained from reference TRBV19 and TRBJ2-7, is as follows: DGGITQSPKYLFRKEGQNVTLSCEQNLNHDAMYWYRQDPGQGLRLIYYSQIVNDFQKGDIAEGYSVSREKKESFPLTVTSAQKNPTAFYLCASKAGAGVYEQYFGPGTRLTVT.

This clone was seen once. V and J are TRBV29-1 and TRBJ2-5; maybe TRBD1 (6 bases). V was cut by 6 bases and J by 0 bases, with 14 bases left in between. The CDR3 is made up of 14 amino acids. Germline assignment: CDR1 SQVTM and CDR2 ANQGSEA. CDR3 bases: TGCAGCGTCCCCCGACAGGCCTACCAAGAGACCCAGTACTTC. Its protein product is CSVPRQAYQETQYF.

The CDR3 is CAGGTGSSVLTF. CDR3 bases: TGTGCCGGGGGGACAGGCTCCAGCGTCCTGACTTTC. This chain connects TRBV19 to TRBJ2-6, with TRBD1 matching over 8 bases. The germline CDR1 and CDR2 sequences are LNHDA and SQIVND (reference sequence). Losses at the gene ends were 11 bases for V and 12 bases for J; bases not matched to a gene: 9. CDR3 size: 12 residues.

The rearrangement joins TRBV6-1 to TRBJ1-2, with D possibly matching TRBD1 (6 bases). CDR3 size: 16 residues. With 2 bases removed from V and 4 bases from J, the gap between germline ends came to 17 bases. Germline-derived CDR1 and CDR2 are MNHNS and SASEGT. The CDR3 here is CASSEITRRTAYGYTF. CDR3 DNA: TGTGCCAGCAGTGAAATTACAAGGAGGACAGCCTATGGCTACACCTTC.

Written as DNA, the CDR3 is TGTGCCAGCAGCAGGGGACAGGGCTCTGGAAACACCATATATTTT. Translation gives CASSRGQGSGNTIYF. This chain joins TRBV5-4 and TRBJ1-3; 9 bases agree with TRBD1. V gave up 4 bases and J gave up 0 bases; unmatched junction bases: 2. Germline CDR1 SGHNT, CDR2 YYREEE (reference sequence). The CDR3 has 15 residues. The variable domain in full, with the rest retrieved from reference TRBV5-4 and TRBJ1-3, is ETGVTQSPTHLIKTRGQQVTLRCSSQSGHNTVSWYQQALGQGPQFIFQYYREEENGRGNFPPRFSGLQFPNYSSELNVNALELDDSALYLCASSRGQGSGNTIYFGEGSWLTVV.

CDR3 in DNA: TGTGCCAGCAGCCCCAGGGGGATGGAGACCCAGTACTTC. It encodes CASSPRGMETQYF. The rearrangement links TRBV7-6 to TRBJ2-5; 7 positions match TRBD1. J gave up 5 bases and V 5 bases, and 5 bases lay outside the gene matches. Germline values: CDR1 SGHVS, CDR2 FNYEAQ. CDR3 length: 13 amino acids.

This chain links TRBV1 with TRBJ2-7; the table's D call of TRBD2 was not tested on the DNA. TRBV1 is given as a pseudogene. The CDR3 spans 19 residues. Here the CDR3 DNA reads TGCACCAGCAGCCAAGATGAACCGGGACTAGCGGGAAGCTCCTACGAGCAGTACTTC. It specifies CTSSQDEPGLAGSSYEQYF.

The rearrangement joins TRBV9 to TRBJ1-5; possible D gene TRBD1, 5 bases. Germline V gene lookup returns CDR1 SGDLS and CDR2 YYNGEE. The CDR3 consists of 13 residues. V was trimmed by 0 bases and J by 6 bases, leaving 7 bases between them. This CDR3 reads CASSVGQGQPQHF. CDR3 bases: TGTGCCAGCAGCGTAGGGCAGGGTCAGCCCCAGCATTTT.

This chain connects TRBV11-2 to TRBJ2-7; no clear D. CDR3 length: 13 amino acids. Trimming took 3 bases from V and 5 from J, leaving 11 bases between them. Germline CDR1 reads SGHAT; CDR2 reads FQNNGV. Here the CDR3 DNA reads TGTGCCAGCAGCTTCAGGAAAACCCACGAGCAGTACTTC. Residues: CASSFRKTHEQYF.

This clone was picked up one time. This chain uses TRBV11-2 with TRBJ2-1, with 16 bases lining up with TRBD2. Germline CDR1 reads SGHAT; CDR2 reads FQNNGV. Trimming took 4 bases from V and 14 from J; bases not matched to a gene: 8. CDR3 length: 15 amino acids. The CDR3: CASSSGTSGGARKFF. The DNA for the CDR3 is TGTGCCAGCAGCTCCGGGACTAGCGGGGGGGCTCGGAAGTTCTTC.

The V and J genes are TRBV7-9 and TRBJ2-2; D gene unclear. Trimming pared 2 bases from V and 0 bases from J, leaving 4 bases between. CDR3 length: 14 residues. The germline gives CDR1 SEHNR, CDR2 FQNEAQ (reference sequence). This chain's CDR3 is CASSLQSNTGELFF. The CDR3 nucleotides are TGTGCCAGCAGCTTACAGTCGAACACCGGGGAGCTGTTTTTT.

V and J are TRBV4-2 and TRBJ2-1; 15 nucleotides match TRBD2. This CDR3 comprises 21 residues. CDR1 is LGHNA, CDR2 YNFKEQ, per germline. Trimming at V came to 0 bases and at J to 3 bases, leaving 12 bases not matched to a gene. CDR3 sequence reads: CASSQDNAGTSGRRHYNEQFF. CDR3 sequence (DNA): TGTGCCAGCAGCCAAGACAATGCCGGGACTAGCGGGAGGAGGCACTACAATGAGCAGTTCTTC.

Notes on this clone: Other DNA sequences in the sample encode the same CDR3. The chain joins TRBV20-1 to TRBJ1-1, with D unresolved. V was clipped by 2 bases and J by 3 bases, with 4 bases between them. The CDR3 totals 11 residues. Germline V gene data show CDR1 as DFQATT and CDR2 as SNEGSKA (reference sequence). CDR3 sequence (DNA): TGCAGTGCTAGACGGGACACTGAAGCTTTCTTT. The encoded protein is CSARRDTEAFF.